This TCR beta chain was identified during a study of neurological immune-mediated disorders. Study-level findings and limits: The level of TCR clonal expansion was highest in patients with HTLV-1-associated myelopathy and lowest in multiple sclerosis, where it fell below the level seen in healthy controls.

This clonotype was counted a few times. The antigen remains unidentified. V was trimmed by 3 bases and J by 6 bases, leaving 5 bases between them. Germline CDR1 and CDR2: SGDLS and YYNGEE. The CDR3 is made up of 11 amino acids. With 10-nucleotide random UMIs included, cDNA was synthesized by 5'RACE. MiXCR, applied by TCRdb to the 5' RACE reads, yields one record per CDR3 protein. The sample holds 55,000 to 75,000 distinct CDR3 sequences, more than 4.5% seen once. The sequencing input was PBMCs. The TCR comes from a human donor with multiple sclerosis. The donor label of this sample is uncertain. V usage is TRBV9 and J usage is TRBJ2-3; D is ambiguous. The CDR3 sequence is CASSATDTQYF. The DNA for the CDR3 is TGTGCCAGCAGCGCCACTGATACGCAGTATTTT.